Listed here is a single TCR beta chain. Its antigen is as yet unknown. The data are from a study of blood T cells in healthy people across ages. General study results and limits: The lack of PBMC sorting stopped any conclusive naive versus antigen-experienced comparison. Changes in expanded clonotypes were possibly confounded, as the CMV status of donors was unknown. Measured against age, TCR beta diversity per million T cells decreased in a roughly linear manner.

Primers used in a second PCR of about 6 to 11 cycles were a sample-barcoded 5' primer and a J-beta primer mix. Using its own MiXCR run on the 5' RACE reads, TCRdb lists one record per CDR3 protein. There are some 780,000 distinct CDR3 sequences in the sample; roughly three fifths occur only once, and roughly 26% lies in the top ten. Each sample had at least 6 million PBMCs isolated. V dropped 4 bases and J dropped 2 bases, with 20 bases sitting between them. Germline V gene sequence: CDR1 SQVTM, CDR2 ANQGSEA. The CDR3 runs 16 residues. The material sequenced was blood. The sequence was obtained from a man in his forties in good health. The V gene is TRBV29-1, the J gene TRBJ1-1, with a weak D call TRBD1 (5 bases). The CDR3 sequence is CSVVIRGVGTNTEAFF. The CDR3 coding sequence is TGCAGCGTTGTGATTCGCGGGGTAGGGACCAACACTGAAGCTTTCTTT. Filled out from reference TRBV29-1 and TRBJ1-1, the complete variable domain reads SAVISQKPSRDICQRGTSLTIQCQVDSQVTMMFWYRQQPGQSLTLIATANQGSEATYESGFVIDKFPISRPNLTFSTLTVSNMSPEDSSIYLCSVVIRGVGTNTEAFFGQGTRLTVV.